This TCR beta chain was documented in a study of shared clonotypes between healthy human individuals (TCRdb year 2020). Notes on the research overall: A couple of women and a few men aged 18 to 49 years were included in the cohort. Per donor, three plates each were used for CD4 naive and CD4 memory, two for CD8 naive, and one for CD8 memory. To estimate repertoire size and how much clonotype sharing occurs between individuals, the study deeply sequenced the blood TCR repertoires of a handful of healthy adults. Different laboratories and diverse techniques were used to prepare libraries and sequence TCR repertoires, to increase sequencing depth and limit assay-specific biases. Each donor's leukapheresis produced roughly between about 0.85 and 10 billion PBMCs. Broad study findings and their caveats: Rarefaction of sorted-subset datasets indicated incomplete sequencing despite the large sequencing depth. Naive subsets generally had larger estimated clonotype richness than memory subsets did. Compared with non-shared clonotypes, the clonotypes found in all four sorted-subset donors had higher generation probabilities. Sampling was restricted to blood, and TCR repertoires in tissue are likely to differ from TCR repertoires in blood. Because the study included a small number of donors, the genetic and exposure-history diversity represented was limited. Across four donors, about 5.2% of naive CD4, approximately 3.6% of naive CD8, 2.3% of memory CD4, and over 0.35% of memory CD8 clonotypes were shared. Pairwise subsampling indicated that sequencing depth was expected to affect the degree of clonotype sharing among donors.

As to this clone: No antigen is known for it. Base qualities are not recorded, but no much larger clone differs from it by a single base.

Using the deep immunoSEQ assay, TCR CDR3 regions were amplified from genomic DNA by multiplex PCR. For each cell subset, the extracted genomic DNA was distributed evenly across all wells of several immunoSEQ 96-well plates, and each plate served as one replicate. For sorted subsets, around 0.2 ug genomic DNA, equal to about 30,000 T cell genomes, was loaded into each replicate PCR. Purified libraries were quantified with a Qubit 3.0 fluorometer, sized on a Bioanalyzer 2100, and re-quantified with the KAPA Library Quantification kit. Every immunoSEQ 96-well plate was sequenced on a separate single-read 150-cycle Illumina NextSeq 550 flow cell. The paper's processing steps were these. Because the immunoSEQ output held only junctional sequences and lacked quality scores, the filtering could not match the filtering applied to full-length reads. Sequences were annotated with PyIR, a Python wrapper for IgBLAST v1.9, using IMGT germline references to assign V/J genes and CDR3. Reads with weak V/J assignments (E-value above 1e-6), missing CDR3, stop codons, out-of-frame junctions, or ambiguous translated residues were removed. V3J clonotypes were defined as sequences sharing an identical inferred V gene, J gene, and CDR3 amino acid sequence. To compute the percentage overlap between repertoires, the number of shared unique clonotypes was divided by the size of the smaller repertoire. RTK rarefaction, the Chao1 estimator, and Recon v2.1 estimates of unobserved clonotypes were used to assess repertoire richness. Generation probabilities for all TCRbeta clonotypes obtained by the gDNA method from a few donors were computed using OLGA. The clones in this table, taken by TCRdb from immuneACCESS, are in-frame only. Not every clone is retained; where verified, under half of the shortfall comes from an unresolved V gene, and the cause of the rest is unknown. V and J calls and clone size are as listed in that table; D and trimming were resolved from the DNA. Counted in this sample were around 2,000,000 clones; 85% to 95% of them appeared once. The ten largest clones represent roughly 0.13% of the sample.

The donors were healthy, HIV-negative adults who had no recently reported acute infections or vaccinations. All donors were Caucasian adults living in Nashville, Tennessee, USA. Magnetic negative selection was used to enrich CD4+ T cells, after which naive cells were positively selected on CD45RA and the negative fraction became the memory subset. Blood was obtained by leukapheresis, after which PBMCs were separated by Ficoll-Histopaque density gradient centrifugation and cryopreserved in liquid nitrogen vapor phase. Analytical flow cytometry was used to check the purity and quantity of each magnetically sorted T cell population. From each sorted fraction, genomic DNA was isolated and quantified by UV absorbance on a Nanodrop 2000c. The receptor's source is a man younger than 30 in good health. The sample consisted of naive CD4+ T cells sorted from blood. The cell subset or site label corresponds to: CD45RA+ positively selected.

The CDR3 has the sequence CASSFLAGNNEQFF. The DNA sequence is as follows: TGTGCCAGCAGTTTCCTAGCGGGGAACAATGAGCAGTTCTTC. In this chain, TRBV27 is recombined with TRBJ2-1; 9 central nucleotides agree with TRBD2. From the cysteine up to the phenylalanine, the CDR3 has a length of 14 residues. CDR3 DNA only is kept here, 42 bases in frame from base 1. Germline trimming: 3 bases from V, 5 bases from J; junction bases outside gene matches: 2. CDR1 and CDR2, per the germline V gene (reference sequence), are MNHEY and SMNVEV.